Listed below are T cell receptor beta chains from one sample, sequenced in a study of T-cell memory formation after mild COVID-19. TCRdb re-derived calls from the 5' RACE reads in MiXCR, one entry per CDR3 protein. The sample holds 350,000 to 450,000 distinct CDR3 sequences, 28% seen once. The sequenced sample consisted of PBMCs or a T cell subset sorted from them (not recorded which). The receptors were gathered from an adult woman who had mild COVID-19 (a few samples of this study predate the infection). Cell type and time point are not known. The CDR3 runs from the conserved cysteine through the conserved F or W. D genes are given only for firm matches. Expanded clones get a size class; other rows say once, few or many, or leave the size out.

TRBV29-1	TRBJ1-2	NA	TRBD1	TGCAGCGTTCCTCATGGGACAGGGAATGGCTACACCTTC	CSVPHGTGNGYTF
TRBV7-2	TRBJ2-7	NA	NA	TGTGCCAGCAGCCCACCGGGCTATGCGGCGAACGAGCAGTACTTC	CASSPPGYAANEQYF
TRBV18	TRBJ1-1	NA	NA	TGTGCCAGCTCACCGACTCCAGGGAACACTGAAGCTTTCTTT	CASSPTPGNTEAFF
TRBV7-8	TRBJ1-2	NA	NA	TGTGCCAGCAGCCTCCCAGGCAGTCCTAACTATGGCTACACCTTC	CASSLPGSPNYGYTF
TRBV4-2	TRBJ2-7	NA	TRBD2	TGTGCCAGCAGCCAAGATGCCAGCGGGGGTGGCGAGCAGTACTTC	CASSQDASGGGEQYF
TRBV5-1	TRBJ2-5	few	TRBD2	TGCGCCAGCAGCTTGGGTAGCGGGGGTACGCGGACCCAGTACTTC	CASSLGSGGTRTQYF
TRBV7-3	TRBJ2-2	NA	NA	TGTGCCAGCAGCTTTTGGGACACCGGGGAGCTGTTTTTT	CASSFWDTGELFF
TRBV7-9	TRBJ2-7	few	TRBD2	TGTGCCAGCAGGCCACGGAGCGGGAGGTCCTACGAGCAGTACTTC	CASRPRSGRSYEQYF
TRBV5-1	TRBJ2-1	few	TRBD1	TGCGCCAGCAGCTTGCTAAATGGACAGGGCCACAATGAGCAGTTCTTC	CASSLLNGQGHNEQFF
TRBV29-1	TRBJ2-1	few	TRBD2	TGCAGCGTTGAACCCAGAGGGGTAGCGGGAGGGCGGCAGTTCTTC	CSVEPRGVAGGRQFF
TRBV7-9	TRBJ2-7	NA	TRBD2	TGTGCCAGCAGCTCCGGGCGGGAGAGAAACTACGAGCAGTACTTC	CASSSGRERNYEQYF
TRBV12-3/TRBV12-4	TRBJ2-3	NA	NA	TGTGCCAGCAGCCCGGGACTGACTCATTGGACAGATACGCAGTATTTT	CASSPGLTHWTDTQYF
TRBV10-3	TRBJ2-1	NA	TRBD2	TGTGCCATTAGGGAGGGGTTAGTGCGGAATGAGCAGTTCTTC	CAIREGLVRNEQFF
TRBV5-1	TRBJ2-3	NA	TRBD1	TGCGCCAGCAGCTGGGACAGAGCTAGCACAGGTACGCAGTATTTT	CASSWDRASTGTQYF